The subject of this entry is one T cell receptor (beta chain). As yet, its antigen is unknown. Between the trimmed V and J ends, which lost 0 bases and 5 bases, there was a span of 7 bases. The germline CDR1 and CDR2 sequences are GTSNPN and SVGIG (reference sequence). This CDR3 is built from 13 residues. This sample is drawn from a study of T cell responses to AZD1222 COVID-19 vaccine. Overall study findings and caveats: Spike regions recognized by vaccine-associated CD4 TCRs spanned the protein, led by 160-218 and 743-854. The peak T cell response came first, and repertoires were sampled only after it.

This table comes from immunoSEQ multiplex PCR, and its TCRdb copy is limited to in-frame clones, with some not included. This table has tens of thousands of clones, roughly 80% appearing once. The sequenced sample was peripheral blood, obtained 28 days after the second AZD1222 dose. The J gene is TRBJ2-2, the V gene TRBV30; D uncertain. The receptor's source is an adult who received the AZD1222 COVID-19 vaccine. CDR3 DNA sequence: TGTGCCTGGAGTGTACTGGAAACCGGGGAGCTGTTTTTT. Amino acids: CAWSVLETGELFF.